The 5 T cell receptor beta chains reported below all come from one sample, sequenced in a study of neoadjuvant anti-PD-1 for oral cavity cancer. Assay: immunoSEQ multiplex PCR; the TCRdb copy retains only in-frame clones and omits some. The sample holds 55,000 to 75,000 clones, roughly 80% seen once. Specimen: PBMCs, collected before nivolumab (anti-PD-1) treatment. All receptors derive from a person aged 35-79 years with oral cavity squamous cell carcinoma.

V usage is TRBV15 and J usage is TRBJ1-5; no firm D call. CDR3 length: 13 amino acids. Trimming took 4 bases from V and 4 from J, leaving 8 bases between them. Looked up from germline, CDR1 is LNHNV and CDR2 is YYDKDF (reference sequence). CDR3 protein: CATSMEGNQPQHF. The CDR3 nucleotides read TGTGCCACCAGCATGGAAGGTAATCAGCCCCAGCATTTT.

Remarks on this clone: Germline and junction disagree at one end, which may indicate a read error. The CDR3 here is CATRQGPLNPIDF. The CDR3 nucleotides are TGTGCCACGCGACAGGGGCCTTTGAACCCAATAGATTTT. The chain couples TRBV7-9 to TRBJ1-4; the match to TRBD1 covers 8 bases. Germline V gives CDR1 SEHNR, CDR2 FQNEAQ (reference sequence). CDR3 length equals 13 residues.

The J gene is TRBJ1-2, the V gene TRBV5-8; D is ambiguous. Germline assignment: CDR1 SGHTS and CDR2 YDEGEE. Trimming removed 0 bases at V and 4 bases at J, with 10 bases between. The CDR3 is 14 residues long. This CDR3 reads CASSLGDTTYGYTF. DNA for the CDR3: TGTGCCAGCAGCTTGGGAGACACCACCTATGGCTACACCTTC.

The chain uses TRBV7-8 and TRBJ1-1; D call uncertain. Between the trimmed V and J ends, which lost 0 bases and 6 bases, there was a span of 8 bases. CDR3 length: 13 amino acids. Germline V gene data show CDR1 as SGHVS and CDR2 as FQNEAQ. Here the CDR3 reads CASSLARRAEAFF. Here the CDR3 DNA reads TGTGCCAGCAGCTTAGCCCGGCGGGCTGAAGCTTTCTTT.

The chain couples TRBV5-1 to TRBJ1-2; D call uncertain. The CDR3 consists of 14 residues. V was trimmed by 0 bases and J by 2 bases, leaving 8 bases between them. CDR1 is SGHRS, CDR2 YFSETQ, per germline. The CDR3 DNA is TGCGCCAGCAGCTTGGCCGTGGGGAACTATGGCTACACCTTC. Residues: CASSLAVGNYGYTF.